This entry concerns a single T cell receptor (beta chain). The CDR3 runs to 18 residues. The germline CDR1 and CDR2 sequences are SEHNR and FQNEAQ (reference sequence). V lost 4 bases and J lost 4; bases outside the gene matches: 14. The source of the sample is a study of blood T cell repertoires in COVID-19. Participants were aged about 18 to 89 years, lived in about two dozen US areas, and enrolled virtually. Cohorts were assigned according to the clinical history that participants reported. How the authors handled the data: Reference gene primer amplification yielded estimated nucleated cell counts. Generated by immunoSEQ multiplex PCR, the TCRdb table keeps only in-frame clones and is missing some. The V and J calls and clone size come from that table; D and trimming were worked out from the DNA. The table shows some 300,000 clones, with around 92% occurring only once.

This receptor was identified in a woman in her thirties who had recovered from COVID-19. Material: PBMCs or T cells enriched from blood (not recorded which). The chain recombines TRBV7-9 with TRBJ2-3, with 10 bases aligning to TRBD1. CDR3 region: CASSSPGTGDYWADTQYF. CDR3 DNA: TGTGCCAGCAGCTCCCCCGGGACAGGGGACTACTGGGCAGATACGCAGTATTTT.